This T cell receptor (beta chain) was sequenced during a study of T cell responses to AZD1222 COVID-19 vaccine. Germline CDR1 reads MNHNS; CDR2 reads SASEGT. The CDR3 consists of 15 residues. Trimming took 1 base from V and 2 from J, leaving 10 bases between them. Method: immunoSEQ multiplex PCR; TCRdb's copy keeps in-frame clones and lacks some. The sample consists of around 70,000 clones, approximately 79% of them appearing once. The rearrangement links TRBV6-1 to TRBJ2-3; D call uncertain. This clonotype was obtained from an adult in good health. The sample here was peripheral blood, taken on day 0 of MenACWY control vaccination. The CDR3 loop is CASSEVGPPTDTQYF. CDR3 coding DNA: TGTGCCAGCAGTGAAGTAGGCCCACCCACAGATACGCAGTATTTT.